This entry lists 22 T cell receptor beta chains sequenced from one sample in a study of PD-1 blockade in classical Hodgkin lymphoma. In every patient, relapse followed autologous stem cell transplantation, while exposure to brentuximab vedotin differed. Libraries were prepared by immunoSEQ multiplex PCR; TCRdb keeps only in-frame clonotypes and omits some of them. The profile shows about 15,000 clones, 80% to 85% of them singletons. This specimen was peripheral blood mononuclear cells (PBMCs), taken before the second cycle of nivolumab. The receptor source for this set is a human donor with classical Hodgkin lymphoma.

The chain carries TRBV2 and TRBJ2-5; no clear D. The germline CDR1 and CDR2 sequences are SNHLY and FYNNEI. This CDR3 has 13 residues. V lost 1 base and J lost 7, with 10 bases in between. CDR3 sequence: CASSEGVFATQYF. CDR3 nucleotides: TGTGCCAGCAGTGAAGGGGTTTTCGCGACCCAGTACTTC.

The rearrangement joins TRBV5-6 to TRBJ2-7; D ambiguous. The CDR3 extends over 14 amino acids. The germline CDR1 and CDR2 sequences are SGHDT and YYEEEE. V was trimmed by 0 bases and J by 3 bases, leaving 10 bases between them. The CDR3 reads CASSLGQRSYEQYF. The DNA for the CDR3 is TGTGCCAGCAGCTTGGGTCAACGGAGCTACGAGCAGTACTTC. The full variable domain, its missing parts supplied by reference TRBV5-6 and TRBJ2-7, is DAGVTQSPTHLIKTRGQQVTLRCSPKSGHDTVSWYQQALGQGPQFIFQYYEEEERQRGNFPDRFSGHQFPNYSSELNVNALLLGDSALYLCASSLGQRSYEQYFGPGTRLTVT.

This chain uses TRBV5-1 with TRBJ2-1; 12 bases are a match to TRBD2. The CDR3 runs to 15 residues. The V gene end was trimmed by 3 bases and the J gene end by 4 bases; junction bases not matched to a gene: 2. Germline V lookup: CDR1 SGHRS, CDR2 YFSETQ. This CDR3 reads CASSWTSGDYNEQFF. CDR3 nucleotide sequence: TGCGCCAGCAGCTGGACTAGCGGGGATTACAATGAGCAGTTCTTC.

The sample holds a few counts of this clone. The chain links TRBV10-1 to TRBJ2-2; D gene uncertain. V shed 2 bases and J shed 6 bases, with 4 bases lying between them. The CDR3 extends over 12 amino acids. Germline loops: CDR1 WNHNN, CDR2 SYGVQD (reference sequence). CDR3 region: CASSELAGELFF. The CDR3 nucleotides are TGCGCCAGCAGTGAGCTGGCCGGGGAGCTGTTTTTT.

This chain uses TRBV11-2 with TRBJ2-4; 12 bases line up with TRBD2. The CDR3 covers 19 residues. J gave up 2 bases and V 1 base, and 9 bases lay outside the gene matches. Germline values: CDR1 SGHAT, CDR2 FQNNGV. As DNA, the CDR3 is TGTGCCAGCAGCTTAGTCGCACTAGCGGGGGGTGTGACCAAAAACATTCAGTACTTC. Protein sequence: CASSLVALAGGVTKNIQYF.

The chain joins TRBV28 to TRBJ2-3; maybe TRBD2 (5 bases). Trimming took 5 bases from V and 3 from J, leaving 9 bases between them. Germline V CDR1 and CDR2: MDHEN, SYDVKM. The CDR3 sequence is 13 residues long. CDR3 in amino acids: CASSRTGTDTQYF. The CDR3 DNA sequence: TGTGCCAGCAGTAGGACTGGGACAGATACGCAGTATTTT.

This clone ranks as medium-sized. This chain's CDR3 is CASSSTGTSNEQFF. Written as DNA, the CDR3 is TGTGCCAGCAGTTCAACCGGGACTAGCAATGAGCAGTTCTTC. V gene TRBV6-5 combines with J gene TRBJ2-1, with 8 positions matching TRBD2. The CDR3 consists of 14 residues. J was trimmed by 6 bases and V by 4 bases; bases with no gene match: 5. The germline V gene encodes CDR1 MNHEY and CDR2 SVGAGI.

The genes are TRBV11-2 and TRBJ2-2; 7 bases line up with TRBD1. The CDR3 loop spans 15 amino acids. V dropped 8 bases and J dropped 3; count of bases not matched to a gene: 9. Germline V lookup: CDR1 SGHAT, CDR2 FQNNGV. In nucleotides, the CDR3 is TGTGCCAGCCGACCCACAGGGGTCGACACCGGGGAGCTGTTTTTT. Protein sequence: CASRPTGVDTGELFF.

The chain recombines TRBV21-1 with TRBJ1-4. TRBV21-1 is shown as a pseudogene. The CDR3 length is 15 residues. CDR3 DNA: TGTGCCAGCAGCAAAGAGGTGACGGCAGAGGAAAAACTGTTTTTT. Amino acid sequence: CASSKEVTAEEKLFF.

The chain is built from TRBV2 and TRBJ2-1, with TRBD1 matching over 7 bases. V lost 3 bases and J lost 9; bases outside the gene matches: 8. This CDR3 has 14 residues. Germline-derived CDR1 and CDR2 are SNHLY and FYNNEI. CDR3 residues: CASSEPGRGSEQFF. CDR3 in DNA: TGTGCCAGCAGTGAGCCCGGCAGGGGGAGTGAGCAGTTCTTC.

The CDR3 region has the DNA TGTGCCAGCAGCCTCTGGACTAGTCCTGAGACCCAGTACTTC. Protein: CASSLWTSPETQYF. The V and J genes are TRBV7-9 and TRBJ2-5; 7 bases match TRBD2. J was trimmed by 5 bases and V by 5 bases; bases with no gene match: 8. Germline-derived CDR1 and CDR2 are SEHNR and FQNEAQ (reference sequence). The CDR3 has 14 residues.

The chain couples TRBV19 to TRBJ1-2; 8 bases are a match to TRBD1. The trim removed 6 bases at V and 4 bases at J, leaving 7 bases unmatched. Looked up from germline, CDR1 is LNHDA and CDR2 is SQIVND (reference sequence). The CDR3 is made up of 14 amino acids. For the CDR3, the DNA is TGTGCCAGTAGCCGCAGGGGGCGCGGCTATGGCTACACCTTC. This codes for CASSRRGRGYGYTF.

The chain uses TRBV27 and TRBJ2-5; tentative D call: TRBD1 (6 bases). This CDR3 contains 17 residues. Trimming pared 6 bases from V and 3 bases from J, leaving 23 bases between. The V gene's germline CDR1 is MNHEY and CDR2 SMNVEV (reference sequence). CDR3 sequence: CASSRGIGTRDKETQYF. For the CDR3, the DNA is TGTGCCAGCAGCCGAGGGATCGGGACACGTGATAAAGAGACCCAGTACTTC.

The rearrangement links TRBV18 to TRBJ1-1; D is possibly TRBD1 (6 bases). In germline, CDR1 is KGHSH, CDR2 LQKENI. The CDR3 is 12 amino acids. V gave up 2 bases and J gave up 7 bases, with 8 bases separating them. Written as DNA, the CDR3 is TGTGCCAGCTCACCAAGGACAGTTGAAGCTTTCTTT. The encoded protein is CASSPRTVEAFF.

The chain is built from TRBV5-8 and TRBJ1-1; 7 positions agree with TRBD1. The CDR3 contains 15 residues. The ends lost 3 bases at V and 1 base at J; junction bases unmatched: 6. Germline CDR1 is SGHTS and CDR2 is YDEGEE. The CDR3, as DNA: TGTGCCAGCAGCTCTCTGGGACAGACGAACACTGAAGCTTTCTTT. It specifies CASSSLGQTNTEAFF.

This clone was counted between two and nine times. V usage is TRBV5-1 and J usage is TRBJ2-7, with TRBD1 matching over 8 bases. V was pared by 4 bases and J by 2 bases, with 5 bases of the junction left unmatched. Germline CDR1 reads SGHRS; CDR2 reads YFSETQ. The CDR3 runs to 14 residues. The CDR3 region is CASSNRDRTYEQYF. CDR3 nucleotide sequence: TGCGCCAGCAGCAACCGGGACAGGACCTACGAGCAGTACTTC.

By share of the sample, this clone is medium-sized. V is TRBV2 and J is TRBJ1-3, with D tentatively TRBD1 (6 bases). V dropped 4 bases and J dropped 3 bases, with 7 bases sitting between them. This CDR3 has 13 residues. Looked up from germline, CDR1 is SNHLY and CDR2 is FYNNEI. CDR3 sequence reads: CASSGGGGNTIYF. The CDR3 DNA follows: TGTGCCAGCAGTGGAGGGGGTGGAAACACCATATATTTT.

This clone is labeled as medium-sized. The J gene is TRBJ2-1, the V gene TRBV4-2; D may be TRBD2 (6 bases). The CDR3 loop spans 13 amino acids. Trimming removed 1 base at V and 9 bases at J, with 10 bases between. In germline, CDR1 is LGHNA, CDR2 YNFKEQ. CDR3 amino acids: CASSQAGVSEQFF. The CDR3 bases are TGTGCCAGCAGCCAAGCGGGAGTGAGTGAGCAGTTCTTC.

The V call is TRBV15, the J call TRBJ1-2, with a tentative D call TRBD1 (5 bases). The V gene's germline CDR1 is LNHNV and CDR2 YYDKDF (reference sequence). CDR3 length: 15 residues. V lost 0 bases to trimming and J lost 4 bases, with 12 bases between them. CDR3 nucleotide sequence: TGTGCCACCAGCAGAGATTTGGCAGGGACCTATGGCTACACCTTC. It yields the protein CATSRDLAGTYGYTF. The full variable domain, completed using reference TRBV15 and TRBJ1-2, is DAMVIQNPRYQVTQFGKPVTLSCSQTLNHNVMYWYQQKSSQAPKLLFHYYDKDFNNEADTPDNFQSRRPNTSFCFLDIRSPGLGDTAMYLCATSRDLAGTYGYTFGSGTRLTVV.

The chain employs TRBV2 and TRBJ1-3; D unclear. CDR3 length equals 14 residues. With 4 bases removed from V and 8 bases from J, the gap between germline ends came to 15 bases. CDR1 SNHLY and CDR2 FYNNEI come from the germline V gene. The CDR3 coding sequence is TGTGCCAGCAGTGGTGGTAGAGGGTTTGACACCATATATTTT. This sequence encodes CASSGGRGFDTIYF.

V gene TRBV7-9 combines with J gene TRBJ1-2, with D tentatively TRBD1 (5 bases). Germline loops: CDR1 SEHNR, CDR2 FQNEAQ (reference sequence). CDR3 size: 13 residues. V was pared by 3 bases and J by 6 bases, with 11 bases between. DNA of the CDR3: TGTGCCAGCAGCTTGTTGACAGACGATGGCTACACCTTC. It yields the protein CASSLLTDDGYTF. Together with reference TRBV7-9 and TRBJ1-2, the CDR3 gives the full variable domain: DTGVSQNPRHKITKRGQNVTFRCDPISEHNRLYWYRQTLGQGPEFLTYFQNEAQLEKSRLLSDRFSAERPKGSFSTLEIQRTEQGDSAMYLCASSLLTDDGYTFGSGTRLTVV.

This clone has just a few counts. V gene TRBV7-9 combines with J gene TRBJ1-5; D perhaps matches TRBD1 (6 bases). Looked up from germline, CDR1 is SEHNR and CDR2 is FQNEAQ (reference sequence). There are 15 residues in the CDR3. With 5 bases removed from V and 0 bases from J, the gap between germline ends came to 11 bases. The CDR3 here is CASSPGAGSNQPQHF. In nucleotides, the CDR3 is TGTGCCAGCAGCCCAGGGGCTGGTAGCAATCAGCCCCAGCATTTT.